Presented here are 19 T cell receptor beta chains from one specimen sequenced in a study of cytomegalovirus exposure and HLA in healthy donors. The PCR employed 60 Vbeta primers together with 13 Jbeta primers. Profiling relied on immunoSEQ multiplex PCR, and the TCRdb table lists in-frame clones only, not all of them. The sample shows about 120,000 clones, approximately 78% of them seen only once. Input material: PBMCs. These receptors all stem from a woman between 40 and 50 years old in good health and CMV-seropositive.

This chain connects TRBV11-1 to TRBJ2-2; D is ambiguous. This CDR3 has 12 residues. V lost 6 bases and J lost 8, with 10 bases in between. Germline V CDR1 and CDR2: SGHAT, FQDESV (reference sequence). The CDR3 reads CASSRQVGELFF. The CDR3 region has the DNA TGTGCCAGCAGTCGCCAGGTGGGGGAGCTGTTTTTT.

This clone came up a few times. The chain couples TRBV6-5 to TRBJ1-3; tentatively, D is TRBD1 (5 bases). Germline values: CDR1 MNHEY, CDR2 SVGAGI. This CDR3 region has 14 residues. The V and J ends lost 6 bases and 6 bases respectively, with 15 bases between them. CDR3 region: CASRRDSSPNTIYF. The CDR3 DNA reads TGTGCCAGCAGGAGGGACTCGTCGCCAAACACCATATATTTT.

This clone was seen more than once but under ten times. The genes are TRBV5-1 and TRBJ2-7, with 10 bases identical to TRBD1. Germline assignment: CDR1 SGHRS and CDR2 YFSETQ. V trimming: 4 bases; J trimming: 1 base; junction bases outside the gene matches: 5. CDR3 length: 15 amino acids. CDR3 loop: CASSRGTGDSYEQYF. CDR3 sequence (DNA): TGCGCCAGCAGCCGCGGGACAGGGGATTCCTACGAGCAGTACTTC.

The chain links TRBV27 to TRBJ2-7; TRBD1 is a possible D gene (6 bases). This CDR3 is 13 amino acids long. Germline CDR1 and CDR2: MNHEY and SMNVEV (reference sequence). V lost 6 bases, J lost 3 bases, and 12 bases lay in between. CDR3 protein: CASSRTVDYEQYF. The CDR3 DNA reads as TGTGCCAGCAGCCGGACAGTAGACTACGAGCAGTACTTC.

This clone appeared once. Other nucleotide sequences in the sample specify the same CDR3. The V call is TRBV6-5, the J call TRBJ2-1; 9 bases align to TRBD1. The CDR3 has 15 residues. The V and J ends lost 0 bases and 5 bases, in that order; junction bases with no gene match: 2. The V gene's germline CDR1 is MNHEY and CDR2 SVGAGI. The CDR3 DNA follows: TGTGCCAGCAGTTACTCTGGACAGGGGAACAATGAGCAGTTCTTC. This sequence encodes CASSYSGQGNNEQFF.

The gene calls are TRBV9 and TRBJ2-1, with 11 positions matching TRBD1. The CDR3 length is 12 residues. Per the germline V gene, CDR1 is SGDLS and CDR2 is YYNGEE. Trimming removed 4 bases from V and 15 bases from J; junction bases left unmatched: 6. CDR3 loop: CASSPGQGAVFF. For the CDR3, the DNA is TGTGCCAGCAGCCCAGGACAGGGGGCGGTGTTCTTC.

The V gene is TRBV27, the J gene TRBJ2-3; D possibly corresponds to TRBD2 (6 bases). V was trimmed by 6 bases and J by 1 base, leaving 8 bases between them. The germline V gene encodes CDR1 MNHEY and CDR2 SMNVEV (reference sequence). The CDR3 is 13 residues long. The CDR3, as DNA: TGTGCCAGCAGCCCGGGGGGCACAGATACGCAGTATTTT. It encodes CASSPGGTDTQYF.

In the case of this clone: One junction end disagrees with the germline gene, perhaps due to a read error. J is TRBJ2-1 and V is TRBV7-7; D not resolved. This CDR3 comprises 14 residues. Per the germline V gene, CDR1 is SSHAT and CDR2 is FNYEAQ (reference sequence). The CDR3 sequence: CASSFGGDYNEQFF. CDR3 nucleotides: TGTGCTAGCAGCTTTGGCGGTGATTACAATGAGCAGTTCTTC.

The chain uses TRBV27 and TRBJ2-7; 8 nucleotides line up with TRBD1. Germline V lookup: CDR1 MNHEY, CDR2 SMNVEV (reference sequence). CDR3 length: 11 residues. J lost 7 bases, V lost 8 bases, and 4 bases had no gene match. This chain's CDR3 is CASGQGREQYF. Here the CDR3 DNA reads TGTGCCAGCGGACAGGGTCGGGAGCAGTACTTC.

V is TRBV6-5 and J is TRBJ2-2, with 11 bases lining up with TRBD1. This CDR3 spans 15 amino acids. The germline CDR1 and CDR2 sequences are MNHEY and SVGAGI. Trimming removed 4 bases from V and 5 bases from J; junction bases left unmatched: 3. The DNA of the CDR3 is TGTGCCAGCAGTTCCGGGACAGGGGGTACCGGGGAGCTGTTTTTT. Its protein product is CASSSGTGGTGELFF.

The chain links TRBV5-1 to TRBJ1-5, with 7 positions matching TRBD1. There are 14 residues in the CDR3. Trimming cost V 4 bases and J 3 bases; bases outside gene matches: 4. Germline CDR1 is SGHRS and CDR2 is YFSETQ. The CDR3 nucleotides read TGCGCCAGCAGCACCGGGACAGACAATCAGCCCCAGCATTTT. This translates into CASSTGTDNQPQHF.

J is TRBJ1-1 and V is TRBV7-9, with no clear D. The germline CDR1 and CDR2 sequences are SEHNR and FQNEAQ (reference sequence). The CDR3 consists of 14 residues. With 1 base removed from V and 4 bases from J, the gap between germline ends came to 10 bases. The CDR3 sequence: CASSLVRVGTEAFF. The CDR3 bases are TGTGCCAGCAGCTTAGTTCGGGTGGGCACTGAAGCTTTCTTT.

The chain employs TRBV9 and TRBJ1-4; D perhaps matches TRBD1 (5 bases). Germline V CDR1 and CDR2: SGDLS, YYNGEE. The CDR3 length is 15 residues. Trimming took off 0 bases at V and 7 bases at J, with 13 bases between the two ends. CDR3 loop: CASSVALGGGEKLFF. DNA of the CDR3: TGTGCCAGCAGCGTAGCATTGGGGGGAGGTGAAAAACTGTTTTTT.

V usage is TRBV29-1 and J usage is TRBJ2-1; 7 bases fit TRBD2. This CDR3 has 12 amino acids. Losses at the gene ends were 1 base for V and 8 bases for J; bases not matched to a gene: 2. Germline V CDR1 and CDR2: SQVTM, ANQGSEA. CDR3 sequence (DNA): TGCAGCGTTGAAGCGGGGGGACATGAGCAGTTCTTC. This encodes CSVEAGGHEQFF.

V and J are TRBV4-3 and TRBJ2-7; 8 bases match TRBD2. Per germline, CDR1 LGHNA and CDR2 YSLEER. The ends lost 0 bases at V and 3 bases at J; junction bases unmatched: 4. The CDR3 is 15 residues long. CDR3 bases: TGCGCCAGCAGCCAAGATCGGGGGGGGAACTACGAGCAGTACTTC. This encodes CASSQDRGGNYEQYF.

This clone was detected only a few times. CDR3 bases: TGTGCCAGCAGTACTACCGCAGATACGCAGTATTTT. This codes for CASSTTADTQYF. The chain uses TRBV7-2 and TRBJ2-3; D uncertain. CDR1 and CDR2 from the germline V gene are SGHTA and FQGNSA. The CDR3 covers 12 residues. V was pared by 6 bases and J by 4 bases, with 8 bases between.

This chain uses TRBV6-1 with TRBJ1-1; D unresolved. The CDR3 contains 13 residues. The germline gives CDR1 MNHNS, CDR2 SASEGT. Trimming stripped 8 bases from V and 7 bases from J, with 17 bases between. CDR3 sequence (DNA): TGTGCCAGCCGAGCCAGGTCACTCCTTGAAGCTTTCTTT. Translated: CASRARSLLEAFF.

This CDR3 reads CSALGQGGTEAFF. The CDR3 coding sequence is TGCAGCGCTCTAGGACAGGGAGGCACTGAAGCTTTCTTT. This rearrangement joins TRBV29-1 to TRBJ1-1, with 8 bases matching TRBD1. Germline-derived CDR1 and CDR2 are SQVTM and ANQGSEA. This CDR3 comprises 13 residues. Trimming took 7 bases from V and 4 from J; bases not matched to a gene: 8.

There are a few counts of this clone. The chain employs TRBV6-1 and TRBJ1-1; 7 bases align to TRBD1. V was clipped by 5 bases and J by 2 bases; unmatched bases: 8. Germline CDR1 MNHNS, CDR2 SASEGT. The CDR3 is 15 residues long. The CDR3 reads CASSSPGGLNTEAFF. CDR3 in DNA: TGTGCCAGCAGTTCCCCAGGGGGACTTAACACTGAAGCTTTCTTT.